The clone carrying this T cell receptor beta chain was found a few times. These data belong to a study of PD-L1 blockade in urothelial cancer. Study summary: Bladder-origin urothelial cancer in males covered about 90% of the 29 patients. Analyses were performed on blood at 3 weeks after treatment start (the second dose) and at 6 weeks.

Profiled with immunoSEQ multiplex PCR; TCRdb holds only in-frame clones, not every one. The sample lists tens of thousands of clones, approximately 78% occurring once. Time point specified: pretreatment peripheral blood. Each patient gave between 1 and 8 samples of peripheral blood mononuclear cells, which were collected pretreatment and during treatment. This TCR derives from an older man with urothelial cancer. The sequences come from PBMCs, collected around atezolizumab (anti-PD-L1) treatment.

In DNA form, the CDR3 reads TGTGCCAGCAGCTTAGGGGGGCACGAGACCCAGTACTTC. Amino acid sequence: CASSLGGHETQYF. The chain couples TRBV7-6 to TRBJ2-5; perhaps TRBD1 as D (6 bases). The CDR3 consists of 13 residues. V was trimmed by 1 base and J by 5 bases, leaving 8 bases between them. Germline CDR1 is SGHVS and CDR2 is FNYEAQ.